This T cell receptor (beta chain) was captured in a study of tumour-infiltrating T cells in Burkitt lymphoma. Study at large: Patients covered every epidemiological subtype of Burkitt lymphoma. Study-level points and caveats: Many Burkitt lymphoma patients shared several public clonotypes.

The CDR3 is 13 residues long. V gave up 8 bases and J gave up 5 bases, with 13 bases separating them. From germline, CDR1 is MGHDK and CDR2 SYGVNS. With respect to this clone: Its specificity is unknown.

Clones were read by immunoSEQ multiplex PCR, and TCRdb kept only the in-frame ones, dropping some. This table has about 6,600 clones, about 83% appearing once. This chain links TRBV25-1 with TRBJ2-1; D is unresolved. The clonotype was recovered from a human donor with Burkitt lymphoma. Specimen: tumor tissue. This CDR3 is CASLTDGHNEQFF. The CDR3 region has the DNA TGTGCCAGCCTCACGGACGGCCACAATGAGCAGTTCTTC.